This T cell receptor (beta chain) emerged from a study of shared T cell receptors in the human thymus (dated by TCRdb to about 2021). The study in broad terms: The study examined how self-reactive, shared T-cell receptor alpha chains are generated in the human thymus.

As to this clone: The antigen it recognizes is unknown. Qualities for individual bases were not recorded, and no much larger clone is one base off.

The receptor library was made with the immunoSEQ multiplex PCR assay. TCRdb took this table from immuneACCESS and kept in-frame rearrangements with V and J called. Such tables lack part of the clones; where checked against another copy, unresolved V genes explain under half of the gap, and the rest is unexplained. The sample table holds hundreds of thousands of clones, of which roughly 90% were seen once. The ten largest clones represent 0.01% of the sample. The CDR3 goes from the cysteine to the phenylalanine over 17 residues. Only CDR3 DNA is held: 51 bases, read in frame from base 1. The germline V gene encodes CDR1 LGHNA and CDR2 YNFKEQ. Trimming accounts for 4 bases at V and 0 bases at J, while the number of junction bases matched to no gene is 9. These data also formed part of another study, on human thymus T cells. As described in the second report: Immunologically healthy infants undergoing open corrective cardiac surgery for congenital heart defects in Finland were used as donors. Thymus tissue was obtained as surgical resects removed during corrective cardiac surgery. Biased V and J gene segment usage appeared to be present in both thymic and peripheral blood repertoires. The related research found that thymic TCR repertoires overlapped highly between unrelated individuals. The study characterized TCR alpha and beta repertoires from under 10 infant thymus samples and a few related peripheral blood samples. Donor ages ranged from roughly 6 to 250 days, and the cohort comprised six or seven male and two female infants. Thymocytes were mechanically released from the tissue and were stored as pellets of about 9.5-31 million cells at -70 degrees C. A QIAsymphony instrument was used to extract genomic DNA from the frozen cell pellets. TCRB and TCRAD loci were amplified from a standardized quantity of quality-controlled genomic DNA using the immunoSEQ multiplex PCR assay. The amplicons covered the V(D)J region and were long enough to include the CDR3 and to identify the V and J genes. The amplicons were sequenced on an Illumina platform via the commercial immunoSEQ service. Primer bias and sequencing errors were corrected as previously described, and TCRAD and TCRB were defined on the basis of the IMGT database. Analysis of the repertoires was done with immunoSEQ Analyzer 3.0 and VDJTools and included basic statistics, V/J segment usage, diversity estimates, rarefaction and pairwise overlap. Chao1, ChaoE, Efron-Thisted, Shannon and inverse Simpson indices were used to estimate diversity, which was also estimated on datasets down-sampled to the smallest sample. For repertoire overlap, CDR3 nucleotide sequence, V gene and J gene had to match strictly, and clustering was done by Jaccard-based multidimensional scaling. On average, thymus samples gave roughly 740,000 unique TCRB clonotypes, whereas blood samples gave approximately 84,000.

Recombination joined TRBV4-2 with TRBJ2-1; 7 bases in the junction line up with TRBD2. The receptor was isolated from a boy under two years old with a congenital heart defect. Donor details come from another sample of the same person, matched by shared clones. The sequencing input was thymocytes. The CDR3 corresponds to CASSPEPGLVSYNEQFF. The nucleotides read TGTGCCAGCAGCCCTGAACCAGGACTAGTCTCCTACAATGAGCAGTTCTTC.